What follows are 18 T cell receptor delta chains derived from one specimen sequenced in a study of Vδ1+ human thymocytes. Extracted RNA was reverse transcribed into cDNA. Multiplex PCR used pooled V-gene forward primers and a constant-region reverse primer to amplify CDR3s. TCRdb reanalyzed the multiplex PCR reads using CATT. The data hold under 80,000 delta-chain clones, with about 38% observed a single time. Study-level findings and limits: Highly polyclonal TRG and TRD repertoires with Gaussian CDR3 length distributions appeared in thymus.

These receptors are not linked to any known antigen. Sequences were obtained from Vdelta1+ gamma-delta thymocytes from the thymus. Subset of the sample: FACS-sorted CD3+ TCRalphabeta- TCRVdelta1+ TCRVdelta2- thymocytes. Receptor source: a boy under three years old who had congenital heart surgery.

This clone was seen a handful of times. The rearrangement links TRDV1 to TRDJ1; TRDD3 aligns across 12 bases. V shed 5 bases and J 0 bases; nucleotides not matched to a gene: 16. The germline CDR1 and CDR2 sequences are TSWWSYY and QGS. This CDR3 has 20 residues. DNA of the CDR3: TGTGCTCTTGGGAGGCCGTTTACTGGGGGATACCCCCCGTACACCGATAAACTCATCTTT. This encodes CALGRPFTGGYPPYTDKLIF.

The chain combines TRDV1 with TRDJ1; D gene unclear. Trimming shortened V by 3 bases and J by 0 bases, and 11 bases separated the two germline ends. Germline V gene data show CDR1 as TSWWSYY and CDR2 as QGS. The CDR3 is 15 residues long. The CDR3 region has the DNA TGTGCTCTTGGGGAGGGGTTATCGTACACCGATAAACTCATCTTT. Amino acid sequence: CALGEGLSYTDKLIF.

The rearrangement uses TRDV1 and TRDJ1; D is possibly TRDD3 (5 bases). Looked up from germline, CDR1 is TSWWSYY and CDR2 is QGS. The CDR3 has 17 residues. V shed 5 bases and J shed 0 bases, with 19 bases lying between them. The CDR3 reads CALGLECSGTYTDKLIF. CDR3 coding DNA: TGTGCTCTTGGGCTAGAGTGCTCTGGGACGTACACCGATAAACTCATCTTT.

V gene TRDV1 combines with J gene TRDJ1; D possibly matches TRDD2 or TRDD3 (8 bases each). V shed 3 bases and J shed 0 bases, with 23 bases lying between them. CDR3 length: 19 amino acids. The germline gives CDR1 TSWWSYY, CDR2 QGS. CDR3 amino acids: CALGDTSYGTGGYTDKLIF. CDR3 nucleotide sequence: TGTGCTCTTGGGGACACTTCCTACGGTACTGGGGGGTACACCGATAAACTCATCTTT.

This chain uses TRDV1 with TRDJ1, with TRDD2 matching 7 bases. The J segment lost 6 bases and the V segment lost 3 bases, leaving 10 bases of the junction unmatched. Germline-derived CDR1 and CDR2 are TSWWSYY and QGS. The CDR3 spans 15 residues. In DNA, the CDR3 is TGTGCTCTTGGGGAGGGGTTCCTACGAGTCCATAAACTCATCTTT. This translates into CALGEGFLRVHKLIF.

The rearrangement links TRDV1 to TRDJ1; tentative D call: TRDD2 (5 bases). From germline, CDR1 is TSWWSYY and CDR2 QGS. Trimming took 5 bases from V and 4 from J, leaving 23 bases between them. The CDR3 is made up of 17 amino acids. CDR3 sequence: CALGPFSSPLPVDKLIF. Written as DNA, the CDR3 is TGTGCTCTTGGGCCCTTCTCTTCCCCCTTACCAGTCGATAAACTCATCTTT.

The rearrangement uses TRDV1 and TRDJ1; 8 bases line up with TRDD3. Germline CDR1 is TSWWSYY and CDR2 is QGS. The CDR3 sequence is 20 residues long. Trimming took 3 bases from V and 3 from J; bases not matched to a gene: 21. Here the CDR3 DNA reads TGTGCTCTTGGGGACCCCCTATTCCCATCCGCTGGGGGAAGGGCCGATAAACTCATCTTT. Its protein product is CALGDPLFPSAGGRADKLIF.

This chain links TRDV1 with TRDJ1, with TRDD3 matching 9 bases. CDR3 length: 18 amino acids. V lost 1 base, J lost 0 bases, and 9 bases stayed unmatched. The germline V gene has CDR1 TSWWSYY and CDR2 QGS. This chain's CDR3 is CALGEPSSAGGYTDKLIF. The CDR3 bases are TGTGCTCTTGGGGAACCCTCCTCGGCTGGGGGATACACCGATAAACTCATCTTT.

The V call is TRDV1, the J call TRDJ1; 13 bases are a match to TRDD3. Trimming took 4 bases from V and 0 from J; bases not matched to a gene: 17. The CDR3 runs to 21 residues. The germline gives CDR1 TSWWSYY, CDR2 QGS. The CDR3 reads CALGGFSQLGDTGSYTDKLIF. The CDR3 DNA sequence: TGTGCTCTTGGGGGCTTCTCACAACTGGGGGATACGGGCTCGTACACCGATAAACTCATCTTT.

This clone was picked up a small number of times. The rearrangement uses TRDV1 and TRDJ1, with TRDD3 as a possible D gene (6 bases). This CDR3 is built from 16 residues. Germline-derived CDR1 and CDR2 are TSWWSYY and QGS. Trimming removed 0 bases at V and 1 base at J, with 12 bases between. The CDR3 DNA reads TGTGCTCTTGGGGAACTTTCAAGTGGGGGCACCGATAAACTCATCTTT. It specifies CALGELSSGGTDKLIF.

The chain couples TRDV1 to TRDJ1; TRDD2 or TRDD3 may be the D gene (6 bases each). Germline V gives CDR1 TSWWSYY, CDR2 QGS. This CDR3 is built from 26 residues. The V gene lost 6 bases and the J gene lost 3 bases, with 50 bases spanning the gap. CDR3 sequence (DNA): TGTGCTCTTGGACCCTCAGTTAAGGAAGATCCTTCCACCGTACTGGGACCCAAGGTGGGTTCCGATAAACTCATCTTT. It yields the protein CALGPSVKEDPSTVLGPKVGSDKLIF.

The rearrangement uses TRDV1 and TRDJ1; 8 nucleotides align to TRDD2. CDR1 TSWWSYY and CDR2 QGS come from the germline V gene. The trim removed 2 bases at V and 5 bases at J, leaving 13 bases unmatched. CDR3 length: 17 residues. Here the CDR3 reads CALGESSYPRTADKLIF. Here the CDR3 DNA reads TGTGCTCTTGGGGAATCTTCCTACCCCCGTACCGCAGATAAACTCATCTTT.

In its sample, this clone was seen a few times. The germline gene is not matched at one end of the junction; a read error may be the cause. This chain links TRDV1 with TRDJ2, with 9 positions matching TRDD3. Germline assignment: CDR1 TSWWSYY and CDR2 QGS. The CDR3 runs 15 residues. CDR3 amino acids: CALGGYPALTAQLFF. In DNA, the CDR3 is TGTGCTCTCGGGGGATACCCGGCTTTGACAGCACAACTCTTCTTT.

This clone was counted a few times. The J gene is TRDJ1, the V gene TRDV1; 9 bases agree with TRDD3. There are 15 residues in the CDR3. Trimming at V came to 6 bases and at J to 0 bases, leaving 5 bases not matched to a gene. Per germline, CDR1 TSWWSYY and CDR2 QGS. The CDR3 region is CALGLGDPYTDKLIF. The CDR3 coding sequence is TGTGCTCTTGGACTGGGGGACCCGTACACCGATAAACTCATCTTT.

The chain joins TRDV1 to TRDJ1, with 7 nucleotides matching TRDD3. J lost 3 bases, V lost 3 bases, and 13 bases had no gene match. CDR3 length: 17 residues. The V gene's germline CDR1 is TSWWSYY and CDR2 QGS. This CDR3 reads CALGDAITWDTADKLIF. The DNA of the CDR3 is TGTGCTCTTGGGGACGCGATAACCTGGGATACAGCCGATAAACTCATCTTT.

This chain joins TRDV1 and TRDJ1; 8 positions match TRDD2. The V segment lost 1 base and the J segment 0 bases; nucleotides outside the gene matches: 25. Germline assignment: CDR1 TSWWSYY and CDR2 QGS. CDR3 length equals 23 residues. In nucleotides, the CDR3 is TGTGCTCTTGGGGAACCCACCCTTCCTAATGGCGACCCCCCACCCCCGTACACCGATAAACTCATCTTT. Its translation is CALGEPTLPNGDPPPPYTDKLIF.

This clone turned up a few times. The rearrangement links TRDV1 to TRDJ1, with TRDD3 identical over 7 bases. The CDR3 covers 22 residues. V shed 0 bases, J shed 0 bases, and the junction held 22 bases outside the gene matches. The germline V gene has CDR1 TSWWSYY and CDR2 QGS. The CDR3 is CALGELPWGPMGDLPYTDKLIF. The DNA for the CDR3 is TGTGCTCTTGGGGAACTGCCTTGGGGGCCCATGGGGGACCTCCCGTACACCGATAAACTCATCTTT.

The chain uses TRDV1 and TRDJ1; D is unclear. The CDR3 extends over 15 amino acids. Germline V gene sequence: CDR1 TSWWSYY, CDR2 QGS. V was shortened by 4 bases and J by 0 bases, with 12 bases between the two germline ends. DNA for the CDR3: TGTGCTCTTGGGGGCCGATGGCAGTACACCGATAAACTCATCTTT. It specifies CALGGRWQYTDKLIF.